The following is a T cell receptor beta chain sequence with its context. The antigen remains unidentified. This CDR3 has 14 amino acids. Trimming pared 5 bases from V and 3 bases from J, leaving 13 bases between. Germline CDR1 reads MDHEN; CDR2 reads SYDVKM. A multiplex PCR was run with 60 Vbeta primers and 13 Jbeta primers. Data came from immunoSEQ multiplex PCR; TCRdb stores just in-frame clones and leaves some out. The data hold 95,000 to 110,000 clones, with more than 75% observed a single time. The data were taken from a study of cytomegalovirus exposure and HLA in healthy donors. Overall study findings and caveats: The authors enumerated over 150 TCR beta chains as linked to cytomegalovirus. In a later analysis, TCR beta V- and J-gene trimming was associated with a missense DCLRE1C variant. Specificity of three CMV-associated chains for CMV antigens was verified in vitro.

The chain is built from TRBV28 and TRBJ1-1; a possible D gene is TRBD1 (5 bases). The TCR comes from a man under 40 in good health and CMV-seropositive. Sequencing was carried out using PBMCs. CDR3 sequence (DNA): TGTGCCAGCAGTCCCTTTGGAGGGGACACTGAAGCTTTCTTT. Encoded protein: CASSPFGGDTEAFF. The entire variable domain, with the rest obtained from reference TRBV28 and TRBJ1-1, is as follows: DVKVTQSSRYLVKRTGEKVFLECVQDMDHENMFWYRQDPGLGLRLIYFSYDVKMKEKGDIPEGYSVSREKKERFSLILESASTNQTSMYLCASSPFGGDTEAFFGQGTRLTVV.